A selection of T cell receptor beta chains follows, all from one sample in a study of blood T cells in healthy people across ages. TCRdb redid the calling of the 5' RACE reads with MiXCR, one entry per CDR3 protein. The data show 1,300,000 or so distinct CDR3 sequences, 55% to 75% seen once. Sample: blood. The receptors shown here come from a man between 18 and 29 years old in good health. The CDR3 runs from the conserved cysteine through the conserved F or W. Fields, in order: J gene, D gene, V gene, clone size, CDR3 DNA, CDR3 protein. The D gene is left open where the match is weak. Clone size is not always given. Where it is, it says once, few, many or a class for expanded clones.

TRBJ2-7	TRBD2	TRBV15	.	TGTGCCACCAGCAGAGTGTTAGCGGGAGGATACGAGCAGTACTTC	CATSRVLAGGYEQYF
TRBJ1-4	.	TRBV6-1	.	TGTGCCAGCACCCTAAGGGGCAACGAAAAACTGTTTTTT	CASTLRGNEKLFF
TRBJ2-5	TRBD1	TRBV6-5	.	TGTGCCAGCAGGCCGGGACAGGGGCTTTTATGGCAGTACTTC	CASRPGQGLLWQYF
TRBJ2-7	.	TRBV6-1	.	TGTGCCAGAAACAGTACCAAAAGCTCCTACGAGCAGTACTTC	CARNSTKSSYEQYF
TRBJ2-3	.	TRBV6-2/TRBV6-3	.	TGTGCCAGCAGTTACCGACATACGGACCTTCATACGCAGTATTTT	CASSYRHTDLHTQYF
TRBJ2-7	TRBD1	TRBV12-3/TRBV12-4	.	TGTGCCAGCAGTTTATATCGAGACAGGGGAAGTAGGACCCAGCACTTC	CASSLYRDRGSRTQHF
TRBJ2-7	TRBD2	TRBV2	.	TGTGCCAGCAGATTGGGACTACTTTACGAGCAGTACTTC	CASRLGLLYEQYF
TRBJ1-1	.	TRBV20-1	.	TGCAGTGCTATTCCGATCCAGTGGGACACTGAAGCTTTCTTT	CSAIPIQWDTEAFF
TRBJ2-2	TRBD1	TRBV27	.	TGTGCCACCTCCGAAGGACCCGGGACAGGGCTCCTTTACGGGGAGCTGTTTTTT	CATSEGPGTGLLYGELFF
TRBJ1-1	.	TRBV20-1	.	TGCAGTGCTCCTAAGGGGAACACTGAAGCTTTCTTT	CSAPKGNTEAFF
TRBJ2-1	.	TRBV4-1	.	TGCGCCAGCAGCCAAGCTCGGGCACGGAGCGATGAGCAGTTCTTC	CASSQARARSDEQFF
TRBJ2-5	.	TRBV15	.	TGTGCCACCAGCAGTAAACGGGGCAATGAGCAGTACTTC	CATSSKRGNEQYF
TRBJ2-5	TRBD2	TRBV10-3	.	TGTGCCATCAGTGCCAGCGGGGGAAAAGAGACCCAGTACTTC	CAISASGGKETQYF
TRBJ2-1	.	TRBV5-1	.	TGCGCCAGCAGCCTGACTTTTTCCTCCTACAATGAGCAGTTCTTC	CASSLTFSSYNEQFF
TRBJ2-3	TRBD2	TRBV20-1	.	TGCAGTGCTAGGGGACTAGCGGGGGGGGCGACAGATACGCAGTATTTT	CSARGLAGGATDTQYF
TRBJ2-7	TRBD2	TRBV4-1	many	TGTGCCAGCAGTCCGCAGGGAGGGTACGAGCAGTACTTC	CASSPQGGYEQYF
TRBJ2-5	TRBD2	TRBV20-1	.	TGCAGTGCTAGAAGCGGGACTAGCAGCCTGGAGACCCAGTACTTC	CSARSGTSSLETQYF
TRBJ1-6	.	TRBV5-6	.	TGTGCCAGCAGCTTGGGAACAAGTCCACCCCTCCACTTT	CASSLGTSPPLHF
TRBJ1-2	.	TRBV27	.	TGTGCCAGCAGTTTAGGGGGCAACCATGGCTACACCTTC	CASSLGGNHGYTF
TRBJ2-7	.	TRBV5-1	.	TGCGCCAGCAGCTTGGGGACTCACGACGAGCAGTACTTC	CASSLGTHDEQYF
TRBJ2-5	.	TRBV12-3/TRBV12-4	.	TGTGCCACCTCCCCAGCGAAGCAAGAGACCCAGTACTTC	CATSPAKQETQYF
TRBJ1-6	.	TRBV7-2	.	TGTGCCAGCAGCTTAGCGGGCGCGAATTCACCCCTCCACTTT	CASSLAGANSPLHF
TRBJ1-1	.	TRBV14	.	TGTACCAGCAGCCCCCTTACAGGCTCGAACACTGAAGCTTTCTTT	CTSSPLTGSNTEAFF